The entry below describes one TCR beta chain. This record comes from a study of blood T cell repertoires in COVID-19. The table came from immunoSEQ multiplex PCR; TCRdb's copy has only in-frame clones and leaves some out. The sample records roughly 260,000 clones, more than 70% being singletons. The CDR3 extends over 16 amino acids. CDR1 and CDR2 from the germline V gene are SGHRS and YFSETQ. V shed 4 bases and J 1 base; nucleotides not matched to a gene: 7. The receptor was derived from a woman between 45 and 60 years old with acute or convalescent COVID-19. Sequencing was carried out using peripheral blood. The V and J genes are TRBV5-1 and TRBJ2-7, with 11 bases that match TRBD2. CDR3 in amino acids: CASSPMTSGASYEQYF. As DNA, the CDR3 is TGCGCCAGCAGCCCAATGACTAGCGGGGCTTCCTACGAGCAGTACTTC.